This record covers a single TCR beta chain. Assay used: immunoSEQ multiplex PCR; TCRdb lists only in-frame clones, some missing. The sample records more than 140,000 clones, just over 85% being singletons. The data were obtained in a study of blood T cell repertoires in COVID-19. With 8 bases removed from V and 1 base from J, the gap between germline ends came to 8 bases. The CDR3 is 13 amino acids. CDR1 and CDR2 from the germline V gene are SEHNR and FQNEAQ (reference sequence). The chain joins TRBV7-9 to TRBJ2-2; D gene unclear. The receptor was isolated from a woman aged 55 to 70 with acute or convalescent COVID-19. The specimen sequenced was peripheral blood. The CDR3 is CASRRLNTGELFF. The CDR3 DNA reads TGTGCCAGCCGGCGGCTGAACACCGGGGAGCTGTTTTTT.